The following is a T cell receptor beta chain sequence with its context. Its matching antigen is unknown. The data originate from a study of cytomegalovirus exposure and HLA in healthy donors. In the study overall: An earlier analysis found fewer than 140 million unique TCR beta sequences from 150 million to 200 million T cells. Overall study results and limits: Researchers catalogued 164 TCR beta chains as cytomegalovirus-associated. Most likely, a cluster of highly shared sequence variants arose as a sequencing artifact.

The length of the CDR3 is 13 residues. Deletions cut 4 bases from V and 4 bases from J, with 10 bases between. The germline gives CDR1 MGHDK, CDR2 SYGVNS. The PCR contained 60 Vbeta and 13 Jbeta primers. Using immunoSEQ multiplex PCR, the repertoire was profiled, and TCRdb retains in-frame clones only, with some absent. The table has about 130,000 clones, just under 75% seen once; the top ten hold more than 6%. The receptor's source is a man in his forties in good health and CMV-seropositive. This chain connects TRBV25-1 to TRBJ1-1; a weak D match, TRBD1 (6 bases). The specimen was PBMCs. CDR3 region: CASSAKTGTEAFF. CDR3 sequence (DNA): TGTGCCAGCAGTGCCAAGACAGGCACTGAAGCTTTCTTT.